This entry describes one T cell receptor (beta chain). This entry comes from a study of regulatory T cells in long-lasting Graves disease. On the study more broadly: Antithyroid drug exposure in newly diagnosed Graves' patients had lasted under 3 months.

This CDR3 has 14 amino acids. V dropped 6 bases and J dropped 0; count of bases not matched to a gene: 4. Germline V gene sequence: CDR1 MNHEY, CDR2 SVGEGT. Arm-PCR of CDR3 regions with iRepertoire HTBI primers generated TCR beta libraries. TCRdb called the multiplex PCR reads again in MiXCR, with one record for every CDR3 protein. The table has 360,000 or so distinct CDR3 sequences, approximately 12% seen once. The sample's time point: newly diagnosed GD, antithyroid drugs for less than 3 months. The authors made the TCR library using RNA they extracted from PBMCs. This sample also belongs to another study, concerning T cells in Graves' hyperthyroidism and ophthalmopathy. That source adds: Clonotypes that were expanded in thyroid above 0.001 mostly appeared in blood too.

The sequences come from peripheral blood mononuclear cells (PBMCs), collected at new diagnosis, from a patient treated with antithyroid drugs. This TCR came from a woman in her late teens or twenties with Graves disease. J is TRBJ2-7 and V is TRBV6-2 or TRBV6-3; 8 bases match TRBD2. Written as DNA, the CDR3 is TGTGCCAGCAGAGGACTAGCCCGCTCCTACGAGCAGTACTTC. It yields the protein CASRGLARSYEQYF.